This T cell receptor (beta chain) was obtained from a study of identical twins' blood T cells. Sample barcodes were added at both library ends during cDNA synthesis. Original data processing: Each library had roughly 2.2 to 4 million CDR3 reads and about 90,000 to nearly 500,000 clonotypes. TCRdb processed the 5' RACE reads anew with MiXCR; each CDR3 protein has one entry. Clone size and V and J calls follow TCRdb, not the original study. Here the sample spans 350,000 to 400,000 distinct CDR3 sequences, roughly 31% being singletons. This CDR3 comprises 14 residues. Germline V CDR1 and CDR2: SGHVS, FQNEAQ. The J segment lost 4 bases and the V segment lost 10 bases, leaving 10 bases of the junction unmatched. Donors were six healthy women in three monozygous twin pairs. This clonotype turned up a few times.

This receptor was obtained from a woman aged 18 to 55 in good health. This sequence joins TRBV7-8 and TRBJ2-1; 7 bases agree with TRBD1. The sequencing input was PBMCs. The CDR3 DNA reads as TGTGCCACCGAGGGACAGAAAAATTACAATGAGCAGTTCTTC. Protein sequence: CATEGQKNYNEQFF.